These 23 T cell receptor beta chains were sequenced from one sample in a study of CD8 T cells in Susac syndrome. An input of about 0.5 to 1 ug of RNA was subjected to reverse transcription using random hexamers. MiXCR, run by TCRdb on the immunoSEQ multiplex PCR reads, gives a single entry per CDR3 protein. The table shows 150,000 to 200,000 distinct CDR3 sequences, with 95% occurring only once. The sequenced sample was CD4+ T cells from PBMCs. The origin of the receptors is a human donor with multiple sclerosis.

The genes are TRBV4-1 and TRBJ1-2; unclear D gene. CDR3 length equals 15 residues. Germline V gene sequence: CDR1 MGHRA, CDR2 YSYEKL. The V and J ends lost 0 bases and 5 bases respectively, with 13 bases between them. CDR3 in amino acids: CASSQDIVQPYGYTF. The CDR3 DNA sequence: TGCGCCAGCAGCCAAGATATAGTACAGCCATATGGCTACACCTTC.

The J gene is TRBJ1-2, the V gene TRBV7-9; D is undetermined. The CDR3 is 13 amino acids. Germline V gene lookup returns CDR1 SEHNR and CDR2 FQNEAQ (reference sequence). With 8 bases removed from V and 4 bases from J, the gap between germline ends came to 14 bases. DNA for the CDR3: TGTGCCAGCCACCGCGGGCTCGCCTATGGCTACACCTTC. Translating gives CASHRGLAYGYTF.

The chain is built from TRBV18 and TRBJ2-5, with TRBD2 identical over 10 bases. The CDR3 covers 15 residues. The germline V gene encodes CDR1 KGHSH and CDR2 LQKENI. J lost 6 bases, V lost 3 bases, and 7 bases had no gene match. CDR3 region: CASSPLAGAPKTQYF. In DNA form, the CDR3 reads TGTGCCAGCTCACCGCTAGCGGGGGCCCCAAAGACCCAGTACTTC.

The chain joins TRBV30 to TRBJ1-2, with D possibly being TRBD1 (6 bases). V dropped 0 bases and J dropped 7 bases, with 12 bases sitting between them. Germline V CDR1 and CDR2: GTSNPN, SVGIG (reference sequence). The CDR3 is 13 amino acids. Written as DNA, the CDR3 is TGTGCCTGGAGTGTACAGGGTCTAGGTGGCTACACCTTC. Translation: CAWSVQGLGGYTF.

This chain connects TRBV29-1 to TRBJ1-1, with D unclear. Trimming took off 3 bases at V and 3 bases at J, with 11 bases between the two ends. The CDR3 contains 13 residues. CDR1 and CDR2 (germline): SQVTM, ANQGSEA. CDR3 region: CSVELQAYTEAFF. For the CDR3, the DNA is TGCAGCGTTGAGCTTCAGGCCTACACTGAAGCTTTCTTT.

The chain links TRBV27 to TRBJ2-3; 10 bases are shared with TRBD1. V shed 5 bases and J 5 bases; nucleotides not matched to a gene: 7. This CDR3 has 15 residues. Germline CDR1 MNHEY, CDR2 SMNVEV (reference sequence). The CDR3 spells CASSPGQGWGDTQYF. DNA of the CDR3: TGTGCCAGCAGTCCGGGACAGGGGTGGGGAGATACGCAGTATTTT.

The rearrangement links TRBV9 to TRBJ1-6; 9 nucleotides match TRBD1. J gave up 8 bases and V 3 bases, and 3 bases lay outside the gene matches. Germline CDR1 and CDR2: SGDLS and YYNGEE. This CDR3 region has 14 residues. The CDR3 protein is CASSDRGRDSPLHF. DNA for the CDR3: TGTGCCAGCAGCGACAGGGGGCGGGATTCACCCCTCCACTTT. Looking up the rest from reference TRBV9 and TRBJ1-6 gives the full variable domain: DSGVTQTPKHLITATGQRVTLRCSPRSGDLSVYWYQQSLDQGLQFLIQYYNGEERAKGNILERFSAQQFPDLHSELNLSSLELGDSALYFCASSDRGRDSPLHFGNGTRLTVT.

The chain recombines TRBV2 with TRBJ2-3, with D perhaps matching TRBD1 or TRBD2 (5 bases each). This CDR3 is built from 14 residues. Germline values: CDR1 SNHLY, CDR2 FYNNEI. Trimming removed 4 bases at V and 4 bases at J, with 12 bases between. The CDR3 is CASSVRERADTQYF. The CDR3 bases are TGTGCCAGCAGTGTCAGGGAGAGAGCAGATACGCAGTATTTT.

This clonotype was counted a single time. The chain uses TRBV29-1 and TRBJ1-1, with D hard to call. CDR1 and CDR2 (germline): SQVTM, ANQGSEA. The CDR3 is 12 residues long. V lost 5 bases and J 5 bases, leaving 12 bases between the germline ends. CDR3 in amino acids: CSVQSGRTEAFF. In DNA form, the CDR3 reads TGCAGCGTTCAGTCGGGCAGAACTGAAGCTTTCTTT.

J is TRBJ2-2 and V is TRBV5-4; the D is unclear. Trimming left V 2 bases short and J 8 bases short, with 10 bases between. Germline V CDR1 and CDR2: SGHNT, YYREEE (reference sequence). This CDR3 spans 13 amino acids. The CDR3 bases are TGTGCCAGCAGCTTAAGAAAGGAAGGGGAGCTGTTTTTT. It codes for CASSLRKEGELFF.

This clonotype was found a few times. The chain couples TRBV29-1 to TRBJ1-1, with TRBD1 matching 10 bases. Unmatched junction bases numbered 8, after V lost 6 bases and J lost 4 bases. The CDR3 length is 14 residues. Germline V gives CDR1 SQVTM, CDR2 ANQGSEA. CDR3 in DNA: TGCAGCGTGAATATGGGGACAGGGGCCACTGAAGCTTTCTTT. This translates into CSVNMGTGATEAFF.

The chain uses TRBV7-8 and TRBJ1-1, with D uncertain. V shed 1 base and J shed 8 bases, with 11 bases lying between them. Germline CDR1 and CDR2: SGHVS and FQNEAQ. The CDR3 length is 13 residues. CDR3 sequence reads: CASSLGLNAEAFF. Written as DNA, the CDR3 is TGTGCCAGCAGCTTAGGGCTCAATGCCGAAGCTTTCTTT.

In nucleotides, the CDR3 is TGTGCCAGCTCGCTCAACAGGAATGAGCAGTTCTTC. Protein product: CASSLNRNEQFF. The chain employs TRBV18 and TRBJ2-1, with D perhaps TRBD1 (5 bases). V was trimmed by 6 bases and J by 7 bases, leaving 10 bases between them. This CDR3 has 12 amino acids. Germline assignment: CDR1 KGHSH and CDR2 LQKENI.

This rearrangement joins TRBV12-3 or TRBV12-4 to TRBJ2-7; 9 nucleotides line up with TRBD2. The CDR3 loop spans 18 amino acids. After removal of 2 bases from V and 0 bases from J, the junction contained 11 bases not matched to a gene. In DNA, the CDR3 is TGTGCCAGCAGTTTAAGGCTAGCGGGGCAAACATCCTCCTACGAGCAGTACTTC. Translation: CASSLRLAGQTSSYEQYF.

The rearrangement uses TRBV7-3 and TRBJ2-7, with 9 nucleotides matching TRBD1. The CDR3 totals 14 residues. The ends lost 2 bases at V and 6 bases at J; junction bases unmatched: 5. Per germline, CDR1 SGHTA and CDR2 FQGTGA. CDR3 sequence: CASSLQGQGFEQYF. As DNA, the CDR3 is TGTGCCAGCAGCTTACAGGGACAGGGTTTCGAGCAGTACTTC.

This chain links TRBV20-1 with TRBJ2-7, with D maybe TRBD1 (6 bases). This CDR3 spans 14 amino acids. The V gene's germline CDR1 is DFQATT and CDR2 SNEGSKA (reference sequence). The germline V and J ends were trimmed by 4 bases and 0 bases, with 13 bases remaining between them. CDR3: CSATDSPDSYEQYF. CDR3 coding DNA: TGCAGTGCTACGGACAGCCCAGACTCCTACGAGCAGTACTTC.

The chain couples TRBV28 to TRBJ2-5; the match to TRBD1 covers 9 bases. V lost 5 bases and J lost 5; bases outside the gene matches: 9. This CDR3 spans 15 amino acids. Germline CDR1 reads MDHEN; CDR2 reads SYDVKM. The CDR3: CASSAPGQGTETQYF. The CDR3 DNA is TGTGCCAGCAGTGCCCCGGGACAGGGTACGGAGACCCAGTACTTC.

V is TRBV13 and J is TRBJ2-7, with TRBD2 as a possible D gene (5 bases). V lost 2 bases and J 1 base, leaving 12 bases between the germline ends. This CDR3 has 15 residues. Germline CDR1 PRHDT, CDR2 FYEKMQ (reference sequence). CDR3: CASSLWGQRSYEQYF. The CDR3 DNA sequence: TGTGCCAGCAGCTTATGGGGTCAGCGGTCCTACGAGCAGTACTTC.

As DNA, the CDR3 is TGCAGTGTTCGCCACGCGGGGCAAGAGACCCAGTACTTC. Translating gives CSVRHAGQETQYF. The rearrangement joins TRBV20-1 to TRBJ2-5; a possible D gene is TRBD2 (6 bases). The CDR3 spans 13 residues. Germline CDR1 reads DFQATT; CDR2 reads SNEGSKA (reference sequence). The V end was cut by 7 bases, the J end by 2 bases, with 14 bases between.

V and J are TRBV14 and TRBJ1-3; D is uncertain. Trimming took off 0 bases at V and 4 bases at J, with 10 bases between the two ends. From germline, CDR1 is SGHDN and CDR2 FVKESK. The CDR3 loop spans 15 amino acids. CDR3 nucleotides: TGTGCCAGCAGCCAAGATTGGGTATCCGGAAACACCATATATTTT. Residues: CASSQDWVSGNTIYF.

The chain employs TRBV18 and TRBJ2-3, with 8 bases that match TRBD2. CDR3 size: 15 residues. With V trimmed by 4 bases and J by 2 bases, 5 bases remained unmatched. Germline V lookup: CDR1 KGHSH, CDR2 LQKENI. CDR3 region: CASSRLRGATDTQYF. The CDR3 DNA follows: TGTGCCAGCTCACGACTGCGGGGGGCCACAGATACGCAGTATTTT.

The CDR3 protein is CSARSNPAYGYTF. CDR3 DNA sequence: TGCAGTGCCCGCTCTAACCCTGCCTATGGCTACACCTTC. This chain joins TRBV20-1 and TRBJ1-2; D remains ambiguous. The ends were cut back, 6 bases at V and 4 bases at J, with 15 bases in the middle. Germline loops: CDR1 DFQATT, CDR2 SNEGSKA (reference sequence). The CDR3 covers 13 residues.

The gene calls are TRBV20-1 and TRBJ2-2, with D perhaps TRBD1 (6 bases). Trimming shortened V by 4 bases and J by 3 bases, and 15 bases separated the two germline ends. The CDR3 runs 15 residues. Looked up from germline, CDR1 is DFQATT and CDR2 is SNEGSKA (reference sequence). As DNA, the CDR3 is TGCAGTGCTACGGACAGCGTGGCCTACACCGGGGAGCTGTTTTTT. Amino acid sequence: CSATDSVAYTGELFF.